The present T cell receptor beta chain was sequenced within a study of T cells in Graves' hyperthyroidism and ophthalmopathy. Regions amplified from RNA transcripts were the TCR beta CDR3 regions. HTBI primers were used for first-round RT-PCR of the TCR CDR3. TCRdb re-analysed the multiplex PCR reads in MiXCR, keeping a single row per CDR3 protein. Of roughly 350,000 distinct CDR3 sequences listed, 13% to 15% are singletons. CDR3 length: 14 residues. CDR1 SEHNR and CDR2 FQNEAQ come from the germline V gene (reference sequence). Trimming shortened V by 5 bases and J by 8 bases, and 18 bases separated the two germline ends. This clonotype was picked up a small number of times.

V and J are TRBV7-9 and TRBJ1-2; D possibly corresponds to TRBD1 (6 bases). The sequenced sample consisted of blood. The sequence came from a woman aged 30 to 39 with Graves' ophthalmopathy. The CDR3 DNA follows: TGTGCCAGCAGCGCCGGACAGCTGGTTGAGGGCTACACCTTC. Translating gives CASSAGQLVEGYTF.